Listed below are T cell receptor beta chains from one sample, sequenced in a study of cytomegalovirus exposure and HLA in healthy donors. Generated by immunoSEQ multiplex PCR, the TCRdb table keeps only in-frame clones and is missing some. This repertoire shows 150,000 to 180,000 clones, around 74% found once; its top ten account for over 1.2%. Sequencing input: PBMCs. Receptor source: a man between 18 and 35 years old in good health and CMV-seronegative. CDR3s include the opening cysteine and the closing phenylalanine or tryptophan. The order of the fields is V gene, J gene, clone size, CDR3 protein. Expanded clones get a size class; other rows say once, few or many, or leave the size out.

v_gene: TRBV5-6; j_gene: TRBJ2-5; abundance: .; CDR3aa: CASSLAGRGGETQYF
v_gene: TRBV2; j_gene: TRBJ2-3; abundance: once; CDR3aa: CASSEAGASGTDTQYF
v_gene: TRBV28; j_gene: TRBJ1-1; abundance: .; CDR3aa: CASSPAGRAGGNGWFTEAFF
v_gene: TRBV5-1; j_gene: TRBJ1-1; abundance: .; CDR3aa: CASSLFTQQGETEAFF
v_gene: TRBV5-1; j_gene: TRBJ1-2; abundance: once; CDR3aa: CASSLVARNYGYTF
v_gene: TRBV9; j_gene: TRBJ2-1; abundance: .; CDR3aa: CASSVEELAGPQFF
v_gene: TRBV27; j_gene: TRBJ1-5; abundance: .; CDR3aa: CASKGAGASNQPQHF
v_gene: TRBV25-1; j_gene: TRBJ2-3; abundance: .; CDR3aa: CASSESRDSGTDTQYF
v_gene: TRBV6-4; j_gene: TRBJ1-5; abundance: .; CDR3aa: CASSEQGGDQPQHF
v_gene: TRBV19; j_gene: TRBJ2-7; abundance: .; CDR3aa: CASSISGRAGSEQYF
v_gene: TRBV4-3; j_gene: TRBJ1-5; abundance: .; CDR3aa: CASSQEWKGQVGQPQHF
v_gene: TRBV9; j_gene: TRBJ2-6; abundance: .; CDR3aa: CASSVRPGALSGANVLTF
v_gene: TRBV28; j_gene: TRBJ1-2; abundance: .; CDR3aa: CASGPPGTGTYGYTF
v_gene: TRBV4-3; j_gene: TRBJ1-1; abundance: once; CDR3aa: CASSHYQGNTEAFF
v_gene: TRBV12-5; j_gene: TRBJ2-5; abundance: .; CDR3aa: CASGLVQSARGAETQYF
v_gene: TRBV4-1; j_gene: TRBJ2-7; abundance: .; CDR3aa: CASSPQGSYEQYF
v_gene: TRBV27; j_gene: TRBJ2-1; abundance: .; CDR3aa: CASSVQPGLAGGRNEQFF
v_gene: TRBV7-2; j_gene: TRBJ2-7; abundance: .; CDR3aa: CASSLFQGTYEQYF
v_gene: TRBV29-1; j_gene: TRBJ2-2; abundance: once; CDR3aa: CLGALNHKENTGELFF
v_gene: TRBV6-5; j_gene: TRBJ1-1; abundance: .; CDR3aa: CASSRDREAFF
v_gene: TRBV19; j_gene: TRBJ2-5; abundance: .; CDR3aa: CASSSHQGRETQYF
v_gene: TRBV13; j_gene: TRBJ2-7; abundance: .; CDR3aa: CASSLAVRAPYEQYF
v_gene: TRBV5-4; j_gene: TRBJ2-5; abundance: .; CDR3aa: CASSLAAAGYQETQYF
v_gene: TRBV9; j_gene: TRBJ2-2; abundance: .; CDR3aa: CASSVVPSGYSNTGELFF
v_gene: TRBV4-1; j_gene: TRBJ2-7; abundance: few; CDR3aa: CASSQRVGGYEQYF
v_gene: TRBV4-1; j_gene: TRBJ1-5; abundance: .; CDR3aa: CASSQRTGRNQPQHF
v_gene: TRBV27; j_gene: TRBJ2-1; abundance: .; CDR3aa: CASSLSSGSLYNEQFF
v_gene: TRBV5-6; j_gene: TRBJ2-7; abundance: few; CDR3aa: CASSLGLVPYEQYF
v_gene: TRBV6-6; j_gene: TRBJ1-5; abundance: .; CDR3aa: CARSIPGQAGKQPQHF
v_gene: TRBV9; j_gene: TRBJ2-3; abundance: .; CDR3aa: CASSVGGGRLPDTQYF
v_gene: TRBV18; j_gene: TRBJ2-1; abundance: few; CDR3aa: CASSSTGTSGGLGTYNEQFF
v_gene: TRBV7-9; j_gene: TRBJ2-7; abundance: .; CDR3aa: CAPKGDEQYF
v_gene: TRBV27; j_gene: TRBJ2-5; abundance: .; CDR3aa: CASSPRQGIGMWGTQYF
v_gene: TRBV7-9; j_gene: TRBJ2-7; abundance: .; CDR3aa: CASSYTGTSGRSLPGEQYF
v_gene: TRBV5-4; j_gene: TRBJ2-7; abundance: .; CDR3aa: CASSYRRTGEGDEQYF
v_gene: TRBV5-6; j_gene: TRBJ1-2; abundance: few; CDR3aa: CASRRRWTGQLDGYTF
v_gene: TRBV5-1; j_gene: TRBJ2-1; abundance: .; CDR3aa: CASSLAPGAVNEQFF
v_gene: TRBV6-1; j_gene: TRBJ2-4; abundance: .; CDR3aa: CASRTSGAGNIQYF
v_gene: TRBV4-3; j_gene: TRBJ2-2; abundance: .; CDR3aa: CASSHDRTTNGELFF
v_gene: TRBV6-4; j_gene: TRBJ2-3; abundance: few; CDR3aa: CASSAEPQPTDTQYF
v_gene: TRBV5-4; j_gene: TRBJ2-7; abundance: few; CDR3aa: CASSLAGQGDEQYF
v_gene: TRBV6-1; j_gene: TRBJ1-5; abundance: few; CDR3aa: CASSLAGAGQPQHF
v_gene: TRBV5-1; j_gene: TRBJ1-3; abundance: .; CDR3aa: CASSLTGDGGNTIYF
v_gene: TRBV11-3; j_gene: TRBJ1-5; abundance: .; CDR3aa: CASSQPGGGYSNQPQHF
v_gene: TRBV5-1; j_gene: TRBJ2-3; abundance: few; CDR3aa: CASRPQASTDTQYF
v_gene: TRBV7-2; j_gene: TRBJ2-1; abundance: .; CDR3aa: CASSAVSGSSYNEQFF
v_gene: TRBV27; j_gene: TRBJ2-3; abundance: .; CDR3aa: CASSFGREGTDTQYF